This TCR beta chain was observed in a study of blood T cell repertoires in COVID-19. This CDR3 contains 16 residues. Germline values: CDR1 SGHAT, CDR2 FQNNGV. The V and J ends lost 3 bases and 2 bases respectively, with 17 bases between them. This clone occurred a few times. Only in-frame clones appear in the TCRdb table, and some are missing; sequencing was by immunoSEQ multiplex PCR. The sample yields more than 65,000 clones, about 90% seen once. This clonotype was obtained from a human donor in a cohort sampled during active COVID-19. Specimen: peripheral blood. The chain joins TRBV11-2 to TRBJ2-7; D not resolved. Here the CDR3 DNA reads TGTGCCAGCAGCTTGCCCTTGTACATCGCTCCCTACGAGCAGTACTTC. Its protein is CASSLPLYIAPYEQYF.